This T cell receptor (beta chain) was observed in a study of CD8 T cells in Susac syndrome. Study overall: When their blood was taken, the Susac syndrome patients had either not yet had any therapy, were taking corticosteroids, or were taking intravenous immunoglobulin alone.

Reverse transcription of roughly 0.5 to 1 ug RNA was performed with random hexamers. MiXCR, applied by TCRdb to the immunoSEQ multiplex PCR reads, yields one record per CDR3 protein. This table has 95,000 to 150,000 distinct CDR3 sequences, around 94% appearing once. Germline loops: CDR1 SGHDT, CDR2 YYEEEE. Deletions cut 1 base from V and 6 bases from J, with 11 bases between. The CDR3 loop spans 14 amino acids. Material for sequencing was CD8+ T cells from PBMCs. V is TRBV5-6 and J is TRBJ1-5; tentative D call: TRBD1 (5 bases). This receptor was obtained from a human donor with Susac syndrome. The CDR3 bases are TGTGCCAGCAGCTTGAGTCCCGGGGGTCAGCCCCAGCATTTT. Amino acid sequence: CASSLSPGGQPQHF.